This record looks at one TCR beta chain sequence and its context. Its antigen is undetermined. The source of the sample is a study of regulatory dendritic cells for organ transplantation. Study-wide findings and caveats: Mature dendritic cells appeared to drive more memory CD8+ clonal expansion than regulatory ones. Memory T cells were less diverse than naive, with memory CD8+ most oligoclonal.

The CDR3 is made up of 14 amino acids. Germline CDR1 is LNHDA and CDR2 is SQIVND (reference sequence). The germline V and J ends were trimmed by 4 bases and 8 bases, with 14 bases remaining between them. Libraries were prepared by immunoSEQ multiplex PCR; TCRdb keeps only in-frame clonotypes and omits some of them. The sample has almost 35,000 clones, 70% to 90% seen once. The sequence was obtained from a human donor in good health. V is TRBV19 and J is TRBJ1-4; TRBD1 is a possible D gene (5 bases). Sequencing was carried out using naive CD4+ T cells from blood. Subset meaning: CD45RA+ naive T cells. The DNA of the CDR3 is TGTGCCAGTAGTAACGGACAAGTACGCGAAAAACTGTTTTTT. This gives the protein CASSNGQVREKLFF.